This TCR beta chain was documented in a study of beta chain features in type 1 diabetes. This clone was counted between two and nine times. Since all of the isolated RNA was reverse transcribed, expressed TCRB transcripts were what got sequenced. Measured with immunoSEQ multiplex PCR; TCRdb has only the in-frame clones, and not every one. The data contain about 320,000 clones, 12% to 15% of them seen just once; the ten biggest clones take up more than 6.5%. V lost 1 base, J lost 3 bases, and 9 bases lay in between. CDR1 is GTSNPN, CDR2 SVGIG, per germline (reference sequence). This CDR3 region has 14 residues.

The V gene is TRBV30, the J gene TRBJ2-2, with a weak D call TRBD2 (6 bases). This clonotype originated in a man aged 25 to 45 in good health. Sequenced sample: central memory CD4+ T cells from blood. This chain's CDR3 is CAWSGRVDTGELFF. CDR3 DNA: TGTGCCTGGAGTGGGAGGGTGGACACCGGGGAGCTGTTTTTT.